One sample yielded the 8 T cell receptor beta chains listed below, sequenced in a study of blood T cell repertoires in COVID-19. The repertoire was sequenced with immunoSEQ multiplex PCR; TCRdb's copy has only in-frame clones and lacks some. In the table there are 200,000 to 250,000 clones, roughly 85% of which are singletons. Sequencing was performed on PBMCs or T cells enriched from blood (not recorded which). These receptors all stem from a woman aged 35 to 49 with acute COVID-19.

The chain carries TRBV11-2 and TRBJ2-7; 7 bases are shared with TRBD1. CDR1 and CDR2 (germline): SGHAT, FQNNGV. The CDR3 is made up of 17 amino acids. The V segment lost 3 bases and the J segment 3 bases; nucleotides outside the gene matches: 14. Here the CDR3 DNA reads TGTGCCAGCAGCTTGAAGACGACCGGGACAGCTTACTACGAGCAGTACTTC. Protein sequence: CASSLKTTGTAYYEQYF. The variable domain in full, with the rest retrieved from reference TRBV11-2 and TRBJ2-7, is EAGVAQSPRYKIIEKRQSVAFWCNPISGHATLYWYQQILGQGPKLLIQFQNNGVVDDSQLPKDRFSAERLKGVDSTLKIQPAKLEDSAVYLCASSLKTTGTAYYEQYFGPGTRLTVT.

The V gene is TRBV3-1 (or the pseudogene TRBV3-2), the J gene TRBJ2-4, with 9 bases lining up with TRBD1. The CDR3 extends over 21 amino acids. CDR1 is LGHDT, CDR2 YNNKEL, per germline (reference sequence). J gave up 3 bases and V 3 bases, and 21 bases lay outside the gene matches. In nucleotides, the CDR3 is TGTGCCAGCAGCCATCAATCCGGGACAGGGATACCGTCCCGTATCAAAAACATTCAGTACTTC. It yields the protein CASSHQSGTGIPSRIKNIQYF.

Notes on this clone: A much bigger clone sits one base away, suggesting this may be a read error. The sample contains more than one DNA sequence encoding this CDR3. The CDR3 nucleotides read TGTGCCAGCAGCTTATCGGGGAACACTGAAGCTTTCTTT. Translating it yields CASSLSGNTEAFF. The gene calls are TRBV7-9 and TRBJ1-1; D is ambiguous. The CDR3 covers 13 residues. The V gene's germline CDR1 is SEHNR and CDR2 FQNEAQ (reference sequence). Deletions cut 2 bases from V and 1 base from J, with 5 bases between.

This clone appeared a single time. The CDR3, as DNA: TGTGCCAGCAGTCCCCTACGGAATGAGCAGTTCTTC. It translates to CASSPLRNEQFF. The J gene is TRBJ2-1, the V gene TRBV7-6, with D hard to call. The V end lost 6 bases, the J end lost 7 bases, and 10 bases lay between the germline ends. The CDR3 spans 12 residues. Germline assignment: CDR1 SGHVS and CDR2 FNYEAQ.

Here the CDR3 reads CASSRTGGPLHF. Written as DNA, the CDR3 is TGTGCCAGCAGTCGGACAGGGGGGCCCCTCCACTTT. The gene calls are TRBV12-3 or TRBV12-4 and TRBJ1-6, with 10 bases that match TRBD1. This CDR3 spans 12 amino acids. The ends lost 5 bases at V and 13 bases at J; junction bases unmatched: 2.

The chain uses TRBV2 and TRBJ1-1; 7 nucleotides match TRBD1. The CDR3 sequence is 15 residues long. V lost 6 bases, J lost 1 base, and 8 bases stayed unmatched. Germline V gene lookup returns CDR1 SNHLY and CDR2 FYNNEI. This chain's CDR3 is CASRRGQGKNTEAFF. The DNA for the CDR3 is TGTGCCAGCAGAAGGGGGCAAGGGAAGAACACTGAAGCTTTCTTT.

The chain uses TRBV7-8 and TRBJ1-1; D gene unclear. Germline V gene sequence: CDR1 SGHVS, CDR2 FQNEAQ. CDR3 size: 13 residues. Trimming pared 2 bases from V and 5 bases from J, leaving 9 bases between. DNA of the CDR3: TGTGCCAGCAGCTTAACGATGACAACTGAAGCTTTCTTT. As protein: CASSLTMTTEAFF.

This chain joins TRBV28 and TRBJ2-3, with TRBD1 identical over 7 bases. Per germline, CDR1 MDHEN and CDR2 SYDVKM. CDR3 length: 17 amino acids. V lost 4 bases and J lost 0; bases outside the gene matches: 10. CDR3 in DNA: TGTGCCAGCAGTTCCATATGGGGGACAGCTAGCACAGATACGCAGTATTTT. Translated, it gives CASSSIWGTASTDTQYF.